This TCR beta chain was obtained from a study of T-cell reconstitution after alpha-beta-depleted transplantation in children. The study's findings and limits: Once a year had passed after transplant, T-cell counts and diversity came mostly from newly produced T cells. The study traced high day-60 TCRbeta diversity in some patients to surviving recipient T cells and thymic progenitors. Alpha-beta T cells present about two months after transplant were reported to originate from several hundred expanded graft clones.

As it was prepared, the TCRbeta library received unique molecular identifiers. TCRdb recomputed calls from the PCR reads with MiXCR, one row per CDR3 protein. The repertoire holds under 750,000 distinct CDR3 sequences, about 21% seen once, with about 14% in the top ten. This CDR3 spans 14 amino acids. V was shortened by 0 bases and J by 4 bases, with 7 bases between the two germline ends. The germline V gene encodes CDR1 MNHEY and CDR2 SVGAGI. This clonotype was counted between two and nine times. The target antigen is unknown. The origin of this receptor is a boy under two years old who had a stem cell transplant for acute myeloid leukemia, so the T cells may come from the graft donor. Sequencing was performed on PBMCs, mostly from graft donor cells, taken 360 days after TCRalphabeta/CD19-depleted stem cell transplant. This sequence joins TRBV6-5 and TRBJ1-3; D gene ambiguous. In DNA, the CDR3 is TGTGCCAGCAGTTACTCGGACGGGGGAAACACCATATATTTT. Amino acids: CASSYSDGGNTIYF.